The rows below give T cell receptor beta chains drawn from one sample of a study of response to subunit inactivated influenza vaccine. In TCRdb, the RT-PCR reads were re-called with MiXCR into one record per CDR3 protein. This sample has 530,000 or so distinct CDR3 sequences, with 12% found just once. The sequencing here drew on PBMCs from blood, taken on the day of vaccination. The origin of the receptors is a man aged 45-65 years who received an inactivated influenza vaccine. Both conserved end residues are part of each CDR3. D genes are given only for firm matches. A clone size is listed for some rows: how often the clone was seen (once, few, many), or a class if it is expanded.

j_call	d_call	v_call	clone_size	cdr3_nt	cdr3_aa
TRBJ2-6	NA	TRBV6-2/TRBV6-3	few	TGTGCCAGCAGTTACTCAGGGTTCTCTGGGGCCAACGTCCTGACTTTC	CASSYSGFSGANVLTF
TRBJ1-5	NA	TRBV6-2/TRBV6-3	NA	TGTGCCAGCGGGGGGTCAGTTAGCAATCAGCCCCAGCATTTT	CASGGSVSNQPQHF
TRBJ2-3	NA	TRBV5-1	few	TGCGCCAGCAGCTTGGTAGGGATCCAGACAGATACGCAGTATTTT	CASSLVGIQTDTQYF
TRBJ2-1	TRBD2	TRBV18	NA	TGTGCCAGCTCAAGGCCGACTAGCGGGACTTACTCCCGGACATACAATGAGCAGTTCTTC	CASSRPTSGTYSRTYNEQFF
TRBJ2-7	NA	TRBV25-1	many	TGTGCCAGCAGTCAACAGGATTACTACGAGCAGTACTTC	CASSQQDYYEQYF
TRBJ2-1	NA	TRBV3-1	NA	TGTGCCAGCAGCCAGGTTAACAGGGAGGGCACCTACAATGAGCAGTTCTTC	CASSQVNREGTYNEQFF
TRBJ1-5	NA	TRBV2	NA	TGTGCCAGCAGTGACAAAGGGGGCAATCAGCCCCAGCATTTT	CASSDKGGNQPQHF
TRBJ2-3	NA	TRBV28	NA	TGTGCCAGCAGTTTTGGTTCACGCACAGATACGCAGTATTTT	CASSFGSRTDTQYF
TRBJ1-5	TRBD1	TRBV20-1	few	TGCAGTGCTAGTTGGAAGGGACAGGCCAGCCAGCCCCAGCATTTT	CSASWKGQASQPQHF
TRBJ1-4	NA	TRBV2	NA	TGTGCCAGCAGGCGATTCGTGGGCGGAAAAAATGAAAAACTGTTTTTT	CASRRFVGGKNEKLFF
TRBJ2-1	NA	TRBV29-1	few	TGCAGCGTTGAGGTAAGCTCCTACAATGAGCAGTTCTTC	CSVEVSSYNEQFF
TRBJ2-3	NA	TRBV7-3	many	TGTGCCAGCAGCTTAACGCAACTAGATACGCAGTATTTT	CASSLTQLDTQYF
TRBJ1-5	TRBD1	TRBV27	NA	TGTGCCAGCAGTCCCCGGGACAGGGGTGGCAATCAGCCCCAGCATTTT	CASSPRDRGGNQPQHF
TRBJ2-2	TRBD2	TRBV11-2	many	TGTGCCAGCAGCTTACCTAGCGGGGGTACCCTGTTCGACACCGGGGAGCTGTTTTTT	CASSLPSGGTLFDTGELFF
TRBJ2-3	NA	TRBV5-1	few	TGCGCCAGCAGCTCCCAGGGGGGAGGCGCAGATACGCAGTATTTT	CASSSQGGGADTQYF
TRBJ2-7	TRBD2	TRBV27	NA	TGTGCCAGCAGTTATAAATTGGCTAGCGGGATCGGTCAGCCCTACGAGCAGTACTTC	CASSYKLASGIGQPYEQYF
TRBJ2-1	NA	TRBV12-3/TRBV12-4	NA	TGTGCCAGCAGTTCCCCTGGGACCGGGTCGTTCTTC	CASSSPGTGSFF
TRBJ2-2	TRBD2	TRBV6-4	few	TGTGCCAGCATTCGACTAGCGGGGGCGGAGACGAACACCGGGGAGCTGTTTTTT	CASIRLAGAETNTGELFF
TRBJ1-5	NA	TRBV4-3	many	TGCGCCAGCAGCCAAGGACTGAACAATCAGCCCCAGCATTTT	CASSQGLNNQPQHF
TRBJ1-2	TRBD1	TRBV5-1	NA	TGCGCCAGCAGCTTGGCCGGGACAGGGAGTGATGGCTACACCTTC	CASSLAGTGSDGYTF
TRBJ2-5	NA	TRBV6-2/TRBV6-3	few	TGTGCCAGCAGTTATCAGGGGTACCAAGAGACCCAGTACTTC	CASSYQGYQETQYF
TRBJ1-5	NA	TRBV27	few	TGTGCCAGCAGTCCCCGGGAAGGGGGATATGGCAATCAGCCCCAGCATTTT	CASSPREGGYGNQPQHF
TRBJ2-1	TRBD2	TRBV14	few	TGTGCCAGCAGCACCTGGACTAGCGCCTACAATGAGCAGTTCTTC	CASSTWTSAYNEQFF
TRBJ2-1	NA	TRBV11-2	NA	TGTGCCAGCAGCTTAAGGGGAGCGGGTCGAAGGATACACAATGAGCAGTTCTTC	CASSLRGAGRRIHNEQFF
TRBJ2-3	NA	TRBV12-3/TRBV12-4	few	TGTGCCAGCAGATTCAGTCATCCTGCGACAGATACGCAGTATTTT	CASRFSHPATDTQYF
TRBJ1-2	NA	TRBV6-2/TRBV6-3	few	TGTGCCAGCAGTAGACCGGAACTCTATGGCTACACCTTC	CASSRPELYGYTF
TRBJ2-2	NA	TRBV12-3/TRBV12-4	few	TGTGCCAGCAGGGTGGCTGGGGAGCTGTTTTTT	CASRVAGELFF
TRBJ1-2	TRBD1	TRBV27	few	TGTGCCAGCAGTGGGACAGTAGAAGGCTACACCTTC	CASSGTVEGYTF
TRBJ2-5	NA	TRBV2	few	TGTGCCAGCAGTGAAGACTGGGGGTCTCAAGAGACCCAGTACTTC	CASSEDWGSQETQYF
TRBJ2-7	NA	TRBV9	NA	TGTGCCAGCAGCGGGACTAATATCTACGAGCAGTACTTC	CASSGTNIYEQYF
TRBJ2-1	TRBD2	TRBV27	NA	TGTGCCAGCAGTGCCGGGACTAGCATTTTGGATGAGCAGTTCTTC	CASSAGTSILDEQFF
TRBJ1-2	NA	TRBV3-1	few	TGTGCCAGCAGCCGTGGTGAGGTTCGAGTCTATGGCTACACCTTC	CASSRGEVRVYGYTF
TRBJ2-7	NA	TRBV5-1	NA	TGCGCCAGCAGCTTGGGCAGTTACTCCTACGAGCAGTACTTC	CASSLGSYSYEQYF
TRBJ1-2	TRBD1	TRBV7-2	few	TGTGCCAGCCCTAGGACAGGGGGCGTTGGCTACACCTTC	CASPRTGGVGYTF
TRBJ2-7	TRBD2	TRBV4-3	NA	TGCGCCAGCAGCCAAGTGCCTAGCGGAAACTACGAGCAGTACTTC	CASSQVPSGNYEQYF
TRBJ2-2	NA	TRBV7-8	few	TGTGCCAGCACCTTACCGGTGGGATCCGGGGAGCTGTTTTTT	CASTLPVGSGELFF
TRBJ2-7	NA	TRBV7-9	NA	TGTGCCAGCAGCCCGATGCTGTTTATCGAGCAGTACTTC	CASSPMLFIEQYF
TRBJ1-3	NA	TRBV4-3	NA	TGCGCCAGCAGCCAAGATGACCTCTCTGGAAACACCATATATTTT	CASSQDDLSGNTIYF
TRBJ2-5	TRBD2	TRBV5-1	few	TGCGCCAGCAGCTTGATATGGACTAGCGGGTTGTACCAAGAGACCCAGTACTTC	CASSLIWTSGLYQETQYF
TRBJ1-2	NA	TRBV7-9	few	TGTGCCAGCAGCCGAGGAAGGGATAACAGGAACTATGGCTACACCTTC	CASSRGRDNRNYGYTF
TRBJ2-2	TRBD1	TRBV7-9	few	TGTGCCAGCGTCGGACAGGGACGGAACACCGGGGAGCTGTTTTTT	CASVGQGRNTGELFF
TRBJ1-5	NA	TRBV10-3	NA	TGTGCCATCAATTCAGGGGACAATCAGCCCCAGCATTTT	CAINSGDNQPQHF
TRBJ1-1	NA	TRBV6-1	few	TGTGCCAGCAGTGTAGCAGCTGAAGCTTTCTTT	CASSVAAEAFF